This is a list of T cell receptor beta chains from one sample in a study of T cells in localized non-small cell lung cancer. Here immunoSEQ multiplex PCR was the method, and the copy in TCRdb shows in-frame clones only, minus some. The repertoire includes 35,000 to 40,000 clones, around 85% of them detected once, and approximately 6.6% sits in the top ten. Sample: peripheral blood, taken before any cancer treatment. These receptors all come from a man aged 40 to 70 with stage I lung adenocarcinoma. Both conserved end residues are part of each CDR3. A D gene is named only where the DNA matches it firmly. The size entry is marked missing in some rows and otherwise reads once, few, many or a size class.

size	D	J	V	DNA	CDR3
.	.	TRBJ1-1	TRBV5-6	TGTGCCAGCAGCCTCGGGACATATGGCACTGAAGCTTTCTTT	CASSLGTYGTEAFF
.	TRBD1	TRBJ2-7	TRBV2	TGTGCCAGCAGTGAAGTGTTGCGCGAAGTGTTGGGACAGGCTGGGGAGCAGTACTTC	CASSEVLREVLGQAGEQYF
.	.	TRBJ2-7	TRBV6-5	TGTGCCAGCAGTTACTCAAGGACCTACGAGCAGTACTTC	CASSYSRTYEQYF
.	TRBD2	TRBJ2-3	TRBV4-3	TGCGCCAGCAGCCAGCAAATCCTAGCGGGAGACACAGATACGCAGTATTTT	CASSQQILAGDTDTQYF
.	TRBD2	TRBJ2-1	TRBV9	TGTGCCAGCAGCCCGGGACTAGCCGAGCAGTTCTTC	CASSPGLAEQFF
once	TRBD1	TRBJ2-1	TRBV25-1	TGTGCCAGCAGTGATGGACAGGGATCATACTACAATGAGCAGTTCTTC	CASSDGQGSYYNEQFF
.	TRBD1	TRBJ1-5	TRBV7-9	TGTGCCAGCAGCTCAGACAGGGGGCGCGATCAGCCCCAGCATTTT	CASSSDRGRDQPQHF
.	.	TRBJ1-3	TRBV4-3	TGCGCCAGCAGCCAAGATAAGGGCGACAGGCGTCTCTCTGGAAACACCATATATTTT	CASSQDKGDRRLSGNTIYF
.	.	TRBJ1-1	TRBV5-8	TGTGCCAGCAGCCAAGATTTCCTAGCGGCTTTCTTT	CASSQDFLAAFF
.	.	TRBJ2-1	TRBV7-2	TGTGCCAGCAGCCTGTCTAGCCACCTAAGCTCCTACAATGAGCAGTTCTTC	CASSLSSHLSSYNEQFF
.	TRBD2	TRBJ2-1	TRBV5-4	TGTGCCAGCAGCTTGTGGGGCGGGAGGCGGTGGAATGAGCAGTTCTTC	CASSLWGGRRWNEQFF
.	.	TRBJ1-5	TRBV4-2	TGTGCCAGCAGCCAAATGGACGATCAGCCCCAGCATTTT	CASSQMDDQPQHF
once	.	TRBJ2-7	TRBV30	TGTGCCTGGGATAAAAACTACGAGCAGTACTTC	CAWDKNYEQYF
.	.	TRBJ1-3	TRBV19	TGTGCCAGTTGTAAGCTTGGAAACACCATATATTTT	CASCKLGNTIYF
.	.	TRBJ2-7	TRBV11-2	TGTGCCAGCAGCTTAGGAGCGAGGGGCCGATCATCCTACGAGCAGTACTTC	CASSLGARGRSSYEQYF
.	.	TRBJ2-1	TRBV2	TGTGCCAGCAAAGCCGCCAGCTCCTACAATGAGCAGTTCTTC	CASKAASSYNEQFF
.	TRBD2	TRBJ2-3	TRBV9	TGTGCCAGCAGCGTAGGGGGTAGCGGGGGCACAGATACGCAGTATTTT	CASSVGGSGGTDTQYF
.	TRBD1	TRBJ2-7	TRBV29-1	TGCAGCGTCCGGGACAGGGACGAGCAGTACTTC	CSVRDRDEQYF
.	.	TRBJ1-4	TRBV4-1	TGCGCCAGCAGCCAAGTCGTAAAGACTAATGAAAAACTGTTTTTT	CASSQVVKTNEKLFF
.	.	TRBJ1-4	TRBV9	TGTGCCAGCAGCCCCTGGAGGGGGAGGGAAAAACTGTTTTTT	CASSPWRGREKLFF
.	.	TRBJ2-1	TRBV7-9	TGTGCCAGCAGCCCTAAAAAAAGCATCGGAGGGACTGCCTACAATGAGCAGTTCTTC	CASSPKKSIGGTAYNEQFF
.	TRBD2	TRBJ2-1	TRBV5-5	TGTGCCAGCAGCTTGGCCGGGAGGGGCAATGAGCAGTTCTTC	CASSLAGRGNEQFF
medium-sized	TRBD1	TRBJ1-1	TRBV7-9	TGTGCCAGCAGCTTAGCGAGTACAGGGGCCGAAGCTTTCTTT	CASSLASTGAEAFF
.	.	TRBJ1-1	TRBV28	TGTGCCAGCAGTTTTTGGGGATACAGGGCCGCTTTCTTT	CASSFWGYRAAFF
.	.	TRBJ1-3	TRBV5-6	TGTGCCAGCAGCTACCGGACCGGTAACACCATATATTTT	CASSYRTGNTIYF
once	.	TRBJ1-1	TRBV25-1	TGTGCCAGCAGTGAGCCCGGGGGTGGAACTGAAGCTTTCTTT	CASSEPGGGTEAFF
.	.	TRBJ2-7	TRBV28	TGTGCCAGCAGCGAAGGCAGGGTTTCGGGCTACGAGCAGTACTTC	CASSEGRVSGYEQYF
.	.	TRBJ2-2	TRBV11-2	TGTGCCAGCAGCCCCCGGGCCCGGCAGACCGGGGAGCTGTTTTTT	CASSPRARQTGELFF
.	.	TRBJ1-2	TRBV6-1	TGTGCCAGCAGTGAATTCCGGTACATATATGGCTACACCTTC	CASSEFRYIYGYTF
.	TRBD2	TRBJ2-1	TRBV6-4	TGTGCCAGCAGTGACTCGACTAGCGGGAGCAATGAGCAGTTCTTC	CASSDSTSGSNEQFF
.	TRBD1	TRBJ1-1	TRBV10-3	TGTGCCATCAGTGAGACACCGGGACAGGGGTCCCCTGAAGCTTTCTTT	CAISETPGQGSPEAFF
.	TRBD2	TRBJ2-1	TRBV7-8	TGTGCCAGCAGCCGCCCCGGGGCGGGAGTGGACAATGAGCAGTTCTTC	CASSRPGAGVDNEQFF
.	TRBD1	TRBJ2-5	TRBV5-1	TGCGCCAGCAGCTTGCTGCCCGGGACAGGGGGCGTTGAGACCCAGTACTTC	CASSLLPGTGGVETQYF
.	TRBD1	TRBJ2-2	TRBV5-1	TGCGCCAGCAGCTTGATGACAGGGGGCAGATCGGCCGGGGAGCTGTTTTTT	CASSLMTGGRSAGELFF
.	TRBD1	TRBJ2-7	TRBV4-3	TGCGCCAGCAGCCAAGATTTGAAACAGGGGTTTTCCTACGAGCAGTACTTC	CASSQDLKQGFSYEQYF
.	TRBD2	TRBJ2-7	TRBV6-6	TGTGCCATAGGCGGGGCGGGAGGGGGCGAGCAGTACTTC	CAIGGAGGGEQYF
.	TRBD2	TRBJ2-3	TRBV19	TGTGCCAGTAGTACCTGGAGGCGGGGGGGCACAGATACGCAGTATTTT	CASSTWRRGGTDTQYF
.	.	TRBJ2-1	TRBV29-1	TGCAGCGGTAGCCGGGGCAGGGCCAATGAGCAGTTCTTC	CSGSRGRANEQFF
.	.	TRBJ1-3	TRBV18	TGTGCCAGCTCACCAGGGGACGGTGGAAACACCATATATTTT	CASSPGDGGNTIYF
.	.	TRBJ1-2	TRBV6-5	TGTGCCAGCAGTTCGTGGGAGAGACAAACCCGCGGGGGCTACACCTTC	CASSSWERQTRGGYTF
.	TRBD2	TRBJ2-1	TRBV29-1	TGCAGCGTTGAAGGTAGCGGGAGGAACTACAATGAGCAGTTCTTC	CSVEGSGRNYNEQFF
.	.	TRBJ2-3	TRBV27	TGTGCCAGCAGTTTTTCCAGGGCCACAGATACGCAGTATTTT	CASSFSRATDTQYF
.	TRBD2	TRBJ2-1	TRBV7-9	TGTGCCAGCAGCTTACTAGCGGGGGGAGATGAGCAGTTCTTC	CASSLLAGGDEQFF
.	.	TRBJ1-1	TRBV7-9	TGTGCCAGCAGCTCGTTATTCTCTCGTTTGCCTGAAGCTTTCTTT	CASSSLFSRLPEAFF
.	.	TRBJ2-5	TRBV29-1	TGCAGCGTGGTTCCTCGGGGCCGAGAGACCCAGTACTTC	CSVVPRGRETQYF
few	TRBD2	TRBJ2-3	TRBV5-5	TGTGCCAGCAGCTTGTCTAGCGGGAGCGGGATTAGCACAGATACGCAGTATTTT	CASSLSSGSGISTDTQYF
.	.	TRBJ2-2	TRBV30	TGTGCCTGGAGTGTAACGGGGGCGGCTGCCGGGGAGCTGTTTTTT	CAWSVTGAAAGELFF
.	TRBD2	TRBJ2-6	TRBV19	TGTGCCAGTAGTGGGAGGGTACGCTCTGGGGCCAACGTCCTGACTTTC	CASSGRVRSGANVLTF
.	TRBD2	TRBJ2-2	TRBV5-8	TGTGCCAGCAGCCCCGGGATAGCGGGAAGAACCGGGGAGCTGTTTTTT	CASSPGIAGRTGELFF
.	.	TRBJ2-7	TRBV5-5	TGTGCCAGCAGCCTCCGGACCGGACCAACCGAGCAGTACTTC	CASSLRTGPTEQYF
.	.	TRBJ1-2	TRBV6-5	TGTGCCAGCAGTTACTCGGGTAGGTGGGCCTATGGCTACACCTTC	CASSYSGRWAYGYTF
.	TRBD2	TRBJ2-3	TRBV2	TGTGCCAGCAGCCCTGGGACTAGCGGTAGCACAGATACGCAGTATTTT	CASSPGTSGSTDTQYF
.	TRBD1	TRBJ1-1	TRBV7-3	TGTGCCAGCAGCCCCGACGGGACAGTAAACACTGAAGCTTTCTTT	CASSPDGTVNTEAFF
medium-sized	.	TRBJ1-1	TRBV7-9	TGTGCCAGCAGCTTAGCAGCGAAGCATGAAGCTTTCTTT	CASSLAAKHEAFF
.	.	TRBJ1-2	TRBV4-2	TGTGCCAGCAGCCAAGATACGGCGGGGCAGAGTAACTATGGCTACACCTTC	CASSQDTAGQSNYGYTF
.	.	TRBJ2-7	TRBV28	TGTGCCAGCACCCAACCCCGGCGGGAGAGGGGGCGGGAGTACGAGCAGTACTTC	CASTQPRRERGREYEQYF
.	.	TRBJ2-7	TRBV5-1	TGCGCCATCCCCGAGCCCTACGAGCAGTACTTC	CAIPEPYEQYF
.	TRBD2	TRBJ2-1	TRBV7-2	TGTGCCAGCAGCTTAGGGTCTAGCGGAGCCGTCAATGAGCAGTTCTTC	CASSLGSSGAVNEQFF
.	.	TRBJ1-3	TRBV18	TGTGCCAGCTCCCCCGAGCTCGGAAACACCATATATTTT	CASSPELGNTIYF